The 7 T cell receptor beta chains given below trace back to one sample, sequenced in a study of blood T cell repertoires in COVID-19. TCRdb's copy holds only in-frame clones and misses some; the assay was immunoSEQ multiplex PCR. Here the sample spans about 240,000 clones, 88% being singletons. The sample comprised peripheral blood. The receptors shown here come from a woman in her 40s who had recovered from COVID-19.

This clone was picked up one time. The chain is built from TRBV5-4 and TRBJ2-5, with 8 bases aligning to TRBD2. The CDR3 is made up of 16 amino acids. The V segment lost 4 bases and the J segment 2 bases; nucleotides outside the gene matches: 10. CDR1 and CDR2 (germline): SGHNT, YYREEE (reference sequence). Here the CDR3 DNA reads TGTGCCAGCAGCCCCCACGGGGGGGGTCGGCAAGAGACCCAGTACTTC. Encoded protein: CASSPHGGGRQETQYF.

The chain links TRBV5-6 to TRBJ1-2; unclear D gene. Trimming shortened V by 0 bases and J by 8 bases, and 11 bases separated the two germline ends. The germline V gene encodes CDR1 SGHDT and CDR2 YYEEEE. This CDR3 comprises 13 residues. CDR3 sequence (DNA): TGTGCCAGCAGCTTGGTTGGGAGTAAGGGCTACACCTTC. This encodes CASSLVGSKGYTF. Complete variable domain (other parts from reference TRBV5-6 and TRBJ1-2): DAGVTQSPTHLIKTRGQQVTLRCSPKSGHDTVSWYQQALGQGPQFIFQYYEEEERQRGNFPDRFSGHQFPNYSSELNVNALLLGDSALYLCASSLVGSKGYTFGSGTRLTVV.

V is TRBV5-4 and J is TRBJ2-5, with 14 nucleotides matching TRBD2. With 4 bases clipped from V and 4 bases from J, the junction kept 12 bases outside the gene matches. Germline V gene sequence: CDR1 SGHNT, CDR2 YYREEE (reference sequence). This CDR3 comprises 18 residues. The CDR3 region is CASSQGTSGSIEVETQYF. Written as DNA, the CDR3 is TGTGCCAGCAGCCAAGGGACTAGCGGGAGTATCGAGGTAGAGACCCAGTACTTC.

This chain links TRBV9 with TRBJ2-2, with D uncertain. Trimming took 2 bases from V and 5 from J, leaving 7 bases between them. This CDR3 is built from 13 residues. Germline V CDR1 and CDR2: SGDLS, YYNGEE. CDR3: CASSVAGTGELFF. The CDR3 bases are TGTGCCAGCAGCGTGGCCGGGACCGGGGAGCTGTTTTTT.

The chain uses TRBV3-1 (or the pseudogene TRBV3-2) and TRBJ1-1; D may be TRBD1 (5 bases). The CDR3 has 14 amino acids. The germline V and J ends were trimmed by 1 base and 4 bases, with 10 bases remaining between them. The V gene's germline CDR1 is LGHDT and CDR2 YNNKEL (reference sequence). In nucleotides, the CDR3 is TGTGCCAGCAGCCAAGTCGGGGGTGGCACTGAAGCTTTCTTT. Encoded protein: CASSQVGGGTEAFF.

The CDR3, as DNA: TGTGCCAGCAGTTACTCGAACTCACACGAGCAGTACTTC. It encodes CASSYSNSHEQYF. The chain combines TRBV6-2 or TRBV6-3 with TRBJ2-7; D not certain. The V end was cut by 0 bases, the J end by 5 bases, with 8 bases between. The CDR3 is 13 residues long. Germline-derived CDR1 and CDR2 are MNHEY and SVGEGT.

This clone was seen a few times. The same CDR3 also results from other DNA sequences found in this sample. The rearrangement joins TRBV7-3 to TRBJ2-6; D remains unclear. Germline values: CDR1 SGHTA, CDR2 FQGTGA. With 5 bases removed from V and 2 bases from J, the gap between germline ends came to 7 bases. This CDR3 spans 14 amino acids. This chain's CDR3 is CASSPRAGANVLTF. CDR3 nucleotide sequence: TGTGCCAGCAGCCCCCGGGCTGGGGCCAACGTCCTGACTTTC.